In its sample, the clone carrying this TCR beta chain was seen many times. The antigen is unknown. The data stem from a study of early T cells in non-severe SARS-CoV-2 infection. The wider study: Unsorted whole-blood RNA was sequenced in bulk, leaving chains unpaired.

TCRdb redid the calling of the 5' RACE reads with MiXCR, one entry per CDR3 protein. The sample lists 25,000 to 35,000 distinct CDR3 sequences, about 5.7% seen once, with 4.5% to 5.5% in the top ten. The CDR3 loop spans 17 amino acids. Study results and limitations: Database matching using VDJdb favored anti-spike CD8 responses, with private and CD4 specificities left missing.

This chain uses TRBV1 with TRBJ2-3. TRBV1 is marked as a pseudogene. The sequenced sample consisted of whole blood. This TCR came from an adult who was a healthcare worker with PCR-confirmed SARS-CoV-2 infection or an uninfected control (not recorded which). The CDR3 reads CTSSQLLTPTSTDTQYF. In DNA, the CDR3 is TGCACCAGCAGCCAATTACTGACACCAACCTCTACAGATACGCAGTATTTT.